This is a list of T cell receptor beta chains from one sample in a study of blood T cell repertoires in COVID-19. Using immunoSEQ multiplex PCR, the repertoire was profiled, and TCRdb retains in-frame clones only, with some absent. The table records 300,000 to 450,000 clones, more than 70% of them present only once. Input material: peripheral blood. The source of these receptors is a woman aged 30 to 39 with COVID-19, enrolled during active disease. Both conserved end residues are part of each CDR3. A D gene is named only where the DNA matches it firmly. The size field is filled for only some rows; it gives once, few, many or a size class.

CDR3aa: CASSLGEDRAQETQYF
CDR3nt: TGTGCCAGCAGCTTAGGGGAGGACAGGGCCCAAGAGACCCAGTACTTC
v_gene: TRBV7-2
j_gene: TRBJ2-5
d_gene: TRBD1
abundance: .

CDR3aa: CASSQRRDTQYF
CDR3nt: TGTGCCAGCAGCCAACGGAGAGATACGCAGTATTTT
v_gene: TRBV3-1/TRBV3-2
j_gene: TRBJ2-3
d_gene: .
abundance: .

CDR3aa: CASSQDVGWGNQPQHF
CDR3nt: TGCGCCAGCAGCCAAGATGTCGGGTGGGGCAATCAGCCCCAGCATTTT
v_gene: TRBV4-3
j_gene: TRBJ1-5
d_gene: .
abundance: .

CDR3aa: CTSSHIRASGEGTDTQYF
CDR3nt: TGCACCAGCAGCCATATCCGTGCTAGCGGGGAAGGCACAGATACGCAGTATTTT
v_gene: TRBV1
j_gene: TRBJ2-3
d_gene: .
abundance: .

CDR3aa: CASSLEQGTSSYEQYF
CDR3nt: TGTGCCAGCAGTCTAGAACAGGGGACTAGCTCCTACGAGCAGTACTTC
v_gene: TRBV28
j_gene: TRBJ2-7
d_gene: .
abundance: once

CDR3aa: CASSEEGIANYGYTF
CDR3nt: TGTGCCAGCAGCGAGGAGGGCATAGCTAACTATGGCTACACCTTC
v_gene: TRBV6-5
j_gene: TRBJ1-2
d_gene: .
abundance: .

CDR3aa: CASGPTAGGVVKNQPQHF
CDR3nt: TGTGCTAGTGGTCCAACCGCGGGCGGGGTTGTGAAGAATCAGCCCCAGCATTTT
v_gene: TRBV12-5
j_gene: TRBJ1-5
d_gene: .
abundance: once

CDR3aa: CASTWAGGAVYGYTF
CDR3nt: TGTGCCAGTACCTGGGCCGGGGGGGCTGTCTATGGCTACACCTTC
v_gene: TRBV19
j_gene: TRBJ1-2
d_gene: .
abundance: .

CDR3aa: CATSRDRASGNRGEGAWSTDTQYF
CDR3nt: TGTGCCACCAGCAGAGATAGGGCTAGCGGGAATCGGGGGGAAGGCGCCTGGAGCACAGATACGCAGTATTTT
v_gene: TRBV15
j_gene: TRBJ2-3
d_gene: TRBD2
abundance: .

CDR3aa: CASSLEGVSAEINTEAFF
CDR3nt: TGCGCCAGCAGCTTGGAAGGGGTGAGCGCGGAGATAAACACTGAAGCTTTCTTT
v_gene: TRBV5-1
j_gene: TRBJ1-1
d_gene: .
abundance: .

CDR3aa: CASSGGPAEQYF
CDR3nt: TGTGCCAGCAGCGGGGGTCCGGCTGAGCAGTACTTC
v_gene: TRBV6-5
j_gene: TRBJ2-7
d_gene: .
abundance: .

CDR3aa: CASRTGSFDNSPLHF
CDR3nt: TGTGCCAGCAGGACAGGGTCGTTTGATAATTCACCCCTCCACTTT
v_gene: TRBV5-4
j_gene: TRBJ1-6
d_gene: TRBD1
abundance: .

CDR3aa: CASSSGGGTIQETQYF
CDR3nt: TGTGCCAGCAGTTCTGGGGGGGGGACCATTCAAGAGACCCAGTACTTC
v_gene: TRBV6-5
j_gene: TRBJ2-5
d_gene: TRBD2
abundance: .

CDR3aa: CASSPRRGLGPNEQYF
CDR3nt: TGTGCCAGCAGTCCGAGACGGGGACTAGGGCCCAACGAGCAGTACTTC
v_gene: TRBV11-2
j_gene: TRBJ2-7
d_gene: TRBD2
abundance: .

CDR3aa: CASSHTRGNEQFF
CDR3nt: TGCGCCAGCAGCCATACTAGGGGGAATGAGCAGTTCTTC
v_gene: TRBV4-3
j_gene: TRBJ2-1
d_gene: .
abundance: .

CDR3aa: CASSLGTSNEQFF
CDR3nt: TGCGCCAGCTCTTTGGGGACTAGCAATGAGCAGTTCTTC
v_gene: TRBV5-1
j_gene: TRBJ2-1
d_gene: TRBD2
abundance: .

CDR3aa: CASSGRGTEAFF
CDR3nt: TGTGCCAGCAGTGGCAGGGGCACTGAAGCTTTCTTT
v_gene: TRBV12-3/TRBV12-4
j_gene: TRBJ1-1
d_gene: .
abundance: .

CDR3aa: CASSLDSLRGRYEQYF
CDR3nt: TGTGCCAGCAGCTTAGATTCCCTTAGGGGAAGATACGAGCAGTACTTC
v_gene: TRBV7-2
j_gene: TRBJ2-7
d_gene: .
abundance: .

CDR3aa: CASSLGREAGLAETSTDTQYF
CDR3nt: TGCGCCAGCAGCTTGGGCCGGGAGGCCGGACTAGCGGAGACTAGCACAGATACGCAGTATTTT
v_gene: TRBV5-1
j_gene: TRBJ2-3
d_gene: TRBD2
abundance: .

CDR3aa: CASSLFALNTGELFF
CDR3nt: TGCGCCAGCAGCTTGTTTGCGTTGAACACCGGGGAGCTGTTTTTT
v_gene: TRBV5-1
j_gene: TRBJ2-2
d_gene: .
abundance: .

CDR3aa: CSVGGQGRANYGYTF
CDR3nt: TGCAGCGTGGGAGGGCAGGGAAGGGCTAACTATGGCTACACCTTC
v_gene: TRBV29-1
j_gene: TRBJ1-2
d_gene: .
abundance: once

CDR3aa: CASSFFGGTGETQYF
CDR3nt: TGTGCCAGCAGTTTTTTCGGCGGGACGGGGGAGACCCAGTACTTC
v_gene: TRBV6-5
j_gene: TRBJ2-5
d_gene: .
abundance: once

CDR3aa: CASSHDRSGGKTQYF
CDR3nt: TGCGCCAGCAGCCACGATCGAAGCGGGGGAAAGACCCAGTACTTC
v_gene: TRBV4-3
j_gene: TRBJ2-5
d_gene: TRBD2
abundance: .

CDR3aa: CASSSSPQGDTQYF
CDR3nt: TGCGCCAGCAGTTCCTCACCTCAGGGAGATACGCAGTATTTT
v_gene: TRBV10-2
j_gene: TRBJ2-3
d_gene: .
abundance: .

CDR3aa: CASRGQGVGEQYF
CDR3nt: TGCGCCAGCAGAGGACAGGGGGTTGGAGAGCAGTACTTC
v_gene: TRBV4-1
j_gene: TRBJ2-7
d_gene: TRBD1
abundance: .

CDR3aa: CATRQDYGYTF
CDR3nt: TGCGCCACCAGACAGGACTATGGCTACACCTTC
v_gene: TRBV10-2
j_gene: TRBJ1-2
d_gene: .
abundance: .

CDR3aa: CAISALAGGTDTQYF
CDR3nt: TGTGCCATCAGCGCGTTAGCGGGAGGGACAGATACGCAGTATTTT
v_gene: TRBV10-3
j_gene: TRBJ2-3
d_gene: TRBD2
abundance: .

CDR3aa: CASSYLGQGNSDTQYF
CDR3nt: TGTGCCAGCAGTTACTTGGGACAGGGGAACTCAGATACGCAGTATTTT
v_gene: TRBV6-2/TRBV6-3
j_gene: TRBJ2-3
d_gene: TRBD1
abundance: few

CDR3aa: CRPLHPGRSEQYF
CDR3nt: TGCCGCCCGCTTCATCCAGGGAGGAGCGAGCAGTACTTC
v_gene: TRBV6-5
j_gene: TRBJ2-7
d_gene: .
abundance: once

CDR3aa: CASSQELPGLRYEQFF
CDR3nt: TGCGCCAGCAGCCAAGAATTGCCAGGCCTGCGATATGAGCAGTTCTTC
v_gene: TRBV4-3
j_gene: TRBJ2-1
d_gene: .
abundance: .

CDR3aa: CASSQDPGVSQPQHF
CDR3nt: TGCGCCAGCAGCCAAGACCCAGGGGTTAGTCAGCCCCAGCATTTT
v_gene: TRBV4-1
j_gene: TRBJ1-5
d_gene: .
abundance: .

CDR3aa: CSVLTSYEQYF
CDR3nt: TGCAGCGTTCTAACTTCCTACGAGCAGTACTTC
v_gene: TRBV29-1
j_gene: TRBJ2-7
d_gene: .
abundance: .

CDR3aa: CASSSRGTGVAGELFF
CDR3nt: TGTGCCAGCAGCTCCCGTGGGACAGGGGTCGCCGGGGAGCTGTTTTTT
v_gene: TRBV5-4
j_gene: TRBJ2-2
d_gene: TRBD1
abundance: .

CDR3aa: CASSEWPGQGGVVTEAFF
CDR3nt: TGTGCCAGCAGTGAATGGCCGGGACAGGGAGGGGTGGTTACTGAAGCTTTCTTT
v_gene: TRBV25-1
j_gene: TRBJ1-1
d_gene: TRBD1
abundance: once

CDR3aa: CASSSSGSNEQFF
CDR3nt: TGTGCCAGCAGCTCAAGCGGGAGCAATGAGCAGTTCTTC
v_gene: TRBV11-3
j_gene: TRBJ2-1
d_gene: TRBD2
abundance: few

CDR3aa: CASSSYDRNTEAFF
CDR3nt: TGTGCCAGCAGCTCTTACGACAGGAACACTGAAGCTTTCTTT
v_gene: TRBV11-3
j_gene: TRBJ1-1
d_gene: .
abundance: few

CDR3aa: CASSIYGQGSSTDTQYF
CDR3nt: TGTGCCAGTAGTATCTACGGACAGGGAAGCTCCACAGATACGCAGTATTTT
v_gene: TRBV19
j_gene: TRBJ2-3
d_gene: TRBD1
abundance: .

CDR3aa: CASSYSIAGGVYGYTF
CDR3nt: TGTGCCAGCAGTTACTCAATAGCCGGCGGCGTCTATGGCTACACCTTC
v_gene: TRBV6-5
j_gene: TRBJ1-2
d_gene: .
abundance: .

CDR3aa: CASSQNRQVPYEQYF
CDR3nt: TGTGCCAGCAGCCAAAATAGACAGGTTCCATACGAGCAGTACTTC
v_gene: TRBV3-1/TRBV3-2
j_gene: TRBJ2-7
d_gene: .
abundance: .

CDR3aa: CASSQNSLSEGNTIYF
CDR3nt: TGCGCCAGCAGCCAAAACAGCTTATCGGAAGGAAACACCATATATTTT
v_gene: TRBV4-1
j_gene: TRBJ1-3
d_gene: .
abundance: .

CDR3aa: CASSLVGQDFEAFF
CDR3nt: TGTGCCAGCAGCTTGGTCGGACAGGACTTTGAAGCTTTCTTT
v_gene: TRBV5-4
j_gene: TRBJ1-1
d_gene: TRBD1
abundance: .

CDR3aa: CASSQRRGEVSSYNEQFF
CDR3nt: TGCGCCAGCAGCCAAAGACGAGGGGAGGTGAGCTCCTACAATGAGCAGTTCTTC
v_gene: TRBV4-1
j_gene: TRBJ2-1
d_gene: .
abundance: few

CDR3aa: CASSQGRAGGGRTDTQYF
CDR3nt: TGCGCCAGCAGCCAGGGCCGAGCGGGGGGTGGGCGCACAGATACGCAGTATTTT
v_gene: TRBV4-1
j_gene: TRBJ2-3
d_gene: TRBD2
abundance: once

CDR3aa: CASSSTGTRTSYTF
CDR3nt: TGTGCCAGCAGCTCAACCGGGACTCGAACCAGCTACACCTTC
v_gene: TRBV7-9
j_gene: TRBJ1-2
d_gene: .
abundance: few

CDR3aa: CASSQASGGAYSSYNEQFF
CDR3nt: TGCGCCAGCAGCCAAGCTAGCGGGGGGGCGTATAGCTCCTACAATGAGCAGTTCTTC
v_gene: TRBV4-3
j_gene: TRBJ2-1
d_gene: TRBD2
abundance: .

CDR3aa: CASSYSRETEAFF
CDR3nt: TGTGCCAGCAGTTACTCGAGGGAGACTGAAGCTTTCTTT
v_gene: TRBV6-5
j_gene: TRBJ1-1
d_gene: .
abundance: .

CDR3aa: CATGRGVRSYEQYF
CDR3nt: TGTGCCACTGGGAGAGGCGTCAGGTCTTACGAGCAGTACTTC
v_gene: TRBV10-3
j_gene: TRBJ2-7
d_gene: .
abundance: .